This T cell receptor beta chain was obtained from a study of T cell responses to AZD1222 COVID-19 vaccine (dated by TCRdb to the early 2020s). At the level of the whole study: A total of about 240 trial participants underwent TCR sequencing, of whom around 200 received two doses of AZD1222 and some 26 received two doses of the MenACWY control vaccine. Enrollment into the trials was organized by age into subgroups of 18-55, 56-69 and 70-plus years, and those subgroups contained approximately 150, 30 and 60 TCR-sequenced participants, respectively.

The time point label for this specimen denotes: about 28 days (+/-7) after the second vaccine dose. AZD1222 recipients with second doses at about 4 weeks or about 12 weeks were pooled, because spike-specific TCR depth and breadth did not differ between schedules. Vaccinee samples were obtained from the UK trials COV001 and COV002, which included a single-blind randomized controlled phase 2/3 trial of AZD1222 (ChAdOx1 nCoV-19) in healthy adults. Trial participant PBMC samples were collected at day 0 and day 28 after the second dose for TCRbeta chain sequencing. The research as a whole found: After two AZD1222 doses, spike-specific TCR breadth and depth were significantly higher than at day 0 and than in MenACWY recipients. The vaccine-associated CD4 TCRs covered the entire spike protein, and the dominant responses fell in regions 160-218 and 743-854. In the small 56-69-year group, the increase in depth fell short of significance, most likely because of low power. Participants were mostly white British and included more females than males, and it was suggested by the authors that clonal diversity may have been underestimated. Epitopes outside the regions mutated in the B.1.351 and B.1.1.7 variants were reportedly recognized by nearly half of the unique spike-specific TCRs. Conclusions about previously exposed vaccinees were limited because only a handful of AZD1222 recipients were SARS-CoV-2 seropositive at baseline. No day 14 peak-response samples were available, so repertoires were characterized only after the peak T cell response.

V sheds 0 bases and J sheds 4 bases, leaving 16 bases between their ends. The CDR3 spans 16 residues, from the cysteine through the phenylalanine. Only the CDR3 portion is preserved as DNA: 48 bases, with reading frame beginning at the first base. CDR1 and CDR2, per the germline V gene (reference sequence), are SGHNT and YYREEE. Note on this clone: Its antigen is still unknown. No base-level quality is on record; no much larger clone is a single base apart.

The CDR3 regions of human TCRbeta chains were subjected to immunosequencing. In the original analysis: Repertoire TCRs were checked for matches against a reference library of SARS-CoV-2-specific TCRs that had been generated using the MIRA antigen-specificity platform. Breadth meant the fraction of unique TCRs that were SARS-CoV-2-associated, whereas depth meant the fraction of total T cells that were SARS-CoV-2-associated. Using the MIRA data, every spike-specific TCR was mapped to the spike region that the TCR reacted to and assigned to either a CD4 or a CD8 class. Log10-transformed breadth and depth values were compared by one-way ANOVA with Sidak's multiple comparisons tests. TCRdb re-hosts the immuneACCESS table, in-frame sequences only. Its copies lack some clones; in the studies checked, an unresolved V gene accounts for under half of them, and the cause for the rest is not known. That table furnishes V, J and clone size, whereas the DNA furnished D and trimming. The sample includes more than 120,000 clones, with roughly nine tenths observed a single time. The ten largest account for around 1.5% of the sample.

The TCR sequence derives from an adult who received the AZD1222 COVID-19 vaccine. Source: peripheral blood, taken 28 days after the second AZD1222 dose. Recombination connected TRBV5-4 to TRBJ1-2, and perhaps TRBD1 as D gene, on 5 matching bases. CDR3 reads: CASSLAGTGAVYGYTF. The DNA reads TGTGCCAGCAGCTTGGCTGGTACAGGCGCGGTCTATGGCTACACCTTC.